Below, 8 T cell receptor beta chains from the same sample are listed, as sequenced in a study of shared clonotypes between healthy human individuals. Naive CD8 cells, CD45RO-negative and positively selected for CCR7, excluded terminally differentiated effector memory CD45RA+ cells. Method: immunoSEQ multiplex PCR; TCRdb's copy keeps in-frame clones and lacks some. The table lists 630,000 or so clones, roughly 98% of them singletons, with more than 0.3% in the top ten. Sequenced material: naive CD8+ T cells sorted from blood. The receptors were gathered from a man between 25 and 39 years old in good health.

This chain uses TRBV19 with TRBJ1-2; 9 bases are a match to TRBD1. V lost 6 bases and J lost 3; bases outside the gene matches: 17. Germline lookup yields CDR1 LNHDA and CDR2 SQIVND (reference sequence). The CDR3 runs 18 residues. The CDR3: CASRIRTGITGGDYGYTF. The CDR3, as DNA: TGTGCCAGTAGGATACGGACGGGTATTACAGGGGGCGACTATGGCTACACCTTC.

This chain connects TRBV28 to TRBJ2-7, with D possibly being TRBD1 (6 bases). Between the trimmed V and J ends, which lost 5 bases and 3 bases, there was a span of 11 bases. Germline V CDR1 and CDR2: MDHEN, SYDVKM. The length of the CDR3 is 13 residues. For the CDR3, the DNA is TGTGCCAGCAGTCGACAGGATTACTACGAGCAGTACTTC. Translated: CASSRQDYYEQYF.

The chain uses TRBV6-5 and TRBJ1-2; TRBD1 agrees at 12 bases. V trimming: 6 bases; J trimming: 4 bases; junction bases outside the gene matches: 3. In germline, CDR1 is MNHEY, CDR2 SVGAGI. The CDR3 is 14 amino acids. The CDR3: CASSGTGGSYGYTF. In DNA form, the CDR3 reads TGTGCCAGCAGCGGGACAGGGGGCAGCTATGGCTACACCTTC.

This sequence joins TRBV28 and TRBJ1-2, with TRBD1 matching 8 bases. Per the germline V gene, CDR1 is MDHEN and CDR2 is SYDVKM. With 6 bases clipped from V and 2 bases from J, the junction kept 17 bases outside the gene matches. CDR3 size: 18 residues. CDR3 sequence reads: CASSVLRTGGIVNYGYTF. CDR3 nucleotides: TGTGCCAGCAGCGTCTTAAGAACAGGGGGGATTGTCAACTATGGCTACACCTTC.

The gene calls are TRBV27 and TRBJ2-7; D is possibly TRBD1 (5 bases). This CDR3 is built from 13 residues. Germline assignment: CDR1 MNHEY and CDR2 SMNVEV (reference sequence). V gave up 6 bases and J gave up 0 bases, with 9 bases separating them. CDR3 nucleotide sequence: TGTGCCAGCAGCCGAGACAGCTCCTACGAGCAGTACTTC. Translated: CASSRDSSYEQYF.

The chain joins TRBV6-5 to TRBJ2-7, with 10 bases aligning to TRBD1. The ends lost 4 bases at V and 2 bases at J; junction bases unmatched: 2. Germline lookup yields CDR1 MNHEY and CDR2 SVGAGI. There are 14 residues in the CDR3. CDR3 sequence: CASSLGTGAYEQYF. DNA of the CDR3: TGTGCCAGCAGTTTAGGGACAGGGGCCTACGAGCAGTACTTC.

The chain links TRBV4-1 to TRBJ2-1, with D hard to call. Per the germline V gene, CDR1 is MGHRA and CDR2 is YSYEKL. The length of the CDR3 is 12 residues. V lost 6 bases and J lost 4, with 7 bases in between. The CDR3, as DNA: TGCGCCAGCAGGGACCGGTACAATGAGCAGTTCTTC. The encoded protein is CASRDRYNEQFF.

The chain combines TRBV7-8 with TRBJ2-5; no definite D call. Trimming took off 1 base at V and 7 bases at J, with 13 bases between the two ends. The germline CDR1 and CDR2 sequences are SGHVS and FQNEAQ. The CDR3 contains 14 residues. CDR3 protein: CASSLGPPPGTQYF. Written as DNA, the CDR3 is TGTGCCAGCAGCTTAGGTCCACCTCCAGGGACCCAGTACTTC.